The 8 T cell receptor beta chains below come from one sample, sequenced in a study of shared clonotypes between healthy human individuals. Sequencing used immunoSEQ multiplex PCR; TCRdb keeps in-frame clones, though not all of them. Of around 600,000 clones in the sample, nearly 98% were seen once. Naive CD8 cells comprised CD45RO-negative, CCR7-positively selected cells, excluding terminally differentiated effector memory CD45RA+ cells. The sample taken for sequencing was naive CD8+ T cells sorted from blood. These receptor sequences come from a man aged 25 to 40 in good health.

In the case of this clone: This sample includes further DNA sequences coding for the same CDR3. The V and J genes are TRBV27 and TRBJ2-1; no clear D. The CDR3 length is 13 residues. Trimming took off 2 bases at V and 5 bases at J, with 7 bases between the two ends. Germline CDR1 is MNHEY and CDR2 is SMNVEV (reference sequence). The CDR3 reads CASSLLTDNEQFF. CDR3 nucleotide sequence: TGTGCCAGCAGTTTACTCACCGACAATGAGCAGTTCTTC.

This clone was observed a single time. In DNA, the CDR3 is TGCGCCAGCAGTCAATGGCAGGGGCCCCAGGGGGCTTTCTTT. It is translated as CASSQWQGPQGAFF. This sequence joins TRBV23-1 and TRBJ1-1; possibly TRBD1 for D (6 bases). TRBV23-1 is treated as an ORF (open reading frame) with a function not yet certain. The CDR3 runs to 14 residues. V was pared by 1 base and J by 11 bases, with 17 bases between.

V gene TRBV11-2 combines with J gene TRBJ1-4; no clear D. Per the germline V gene, CDR1 is SGHAT and CDR2 is FQNNGV. V dropped 5 bases and J dropped 0 bases, with 16 bases sitting between them. The CDR3 runs 17 residues. The CDR3 here is CASSRDQPRPTNEKLFF. CDR3 DNA: TGTGCCAGCAGCCGAGACCAGCCAAGACCAACTAATGAAAAACTGTTTTTT.

The chain recombines TRBV27 with TRBJ2-1, with 9 bases that match TRBD2. The CDR3 spans 14 residues. V was clipped by 6 bases and J by 5 bases; unmatched bases: 5. Germline assignment: CDR1 MNHEY and CDR2 SMNVEV (reference sequence). CDR3 sequence (DNA): TGTGCCAGCAGGCGGGAGGGGGCCCACAATGAGCAGTTCTTC. This sequence encodes CASRREGAHNEQFF.

The chain links TRBV29-1 to TRBJ2-5; TRBD1 agrees at 7 bases. Per the germline V gene, CDR1 is SQVTM and CDR2 is ANQGSEA. V was pared by 3 bases and J by 4 bases, with 5 bases of the junction left unmatched. The CDR3 sequence is 13 residues long. The CDR3 spells CSVEWTGSETQYF. The CDR3 bases are TGCAGCGTTGAGTGGACAGGATCAGAGACCCAGTACTTC.

The chain is built from TRBV9 and TRBJ1-2; no clear D gene. The CDR3 covers 13 residues. CDR1 is SGDLS and CDR2 is YYNGEE in the germline V gene. V lost 4 bases to trimming and J lost 0 bases, with 7 bases between them. In nucleotides, the CDR3 is TGTGCCAGCAGCCCGGGCGCTAACTATGGCTACACCTTC. Its protein product is CASSPGANYGYTF.

This chain uses TRBV11-2 with TRBJ2-1; D remains ambiguous. Deletions cut 0 bases from V and 8 bases from J, with 5 bases between. CDR3 size: 12 residues. Looked up from germline, CDR1 is SGHAT and CDR2 is FQNNGV. The CDR3, as DNA: TGTGCCAGCAGCTTAGATCGCCATGAGCAGTTCTTC. The encoded protein is CASSLDRHEQFF.

This rearrangement joins TRBV9 to TRBJ2-3; 10 bases line up with TRBD2. Germline values: CDR1 SGDLS, CDR2 YYNGEE. The junction had 14 bases not matched to a gene; V was cut back by 7 bases and J by 0 bases. CDR3 length: 18 amino acids. For the CDR3, the DNA is TGTGCCAGCCCCCTAGATAGGGCGACTAGCGGGAGCACAGATACGCAGTATTTT. It encodes CASPLDRATSGSTDTQYF.